Listed here is a single T cell receptor beta chain. Its antigen remains unknown. The V segment lost 4 bases and the J segment 1 base; nucleotides outside the gene matches: 11. The CDR3 totals 17 residues. Germline V CDR1 and CDR2: SGHNT, YYREEE (reference sequence). The PCR was carried out with 60 Vbeta primers and 13 Jbeta primers. The repertoire was sequenced with immunoSEQ multiplex PCR; TCRdb's copy has only in-frame clones and lacks some. This table holds around 300,000 clones, roughly 89% found once. These data belong to a study of cytomegalovirus exposure and HLA in healthy donors. Overall study findings and caveats: The likely origin of a cluster of highly shared sequence variants was a sequencing artifact. One variant, a missense change in DCLRE1C, was linked in a later analysis to TCR beta V- and J-gene trimming.

The sequence came from a woman between 18 and 29 years old in good health and CMV-seronegative. This rearrangement joins TRBV5-4 to TRBJ2-1; 7 nucleotides agree with TRBD2. Sequencing was done on a sample of PBMCs. CDR3 in DNA: TGTGCCAGCAGCGGGGGGGGTACGGGTCGGTCCTACAATGAGCAGTTCTTC. Translation: CASSGGGTGRSYNEQFF. The variable domain in full, completed from reference TRBV5-4 and TRBJ2-1, reads ETGVTQSPTHLIKTRGQQVTLRCSSQSGHNTVSWYQQALGQGPQFIFQYYREEENGRGNFPPRFSGLQFPNYSSELNVNALELDDSALYLCASSGGGTGRSYNEQFFGPGTRLTVL.